Listed below are T cell receptor beta chains from one sample, sequenced in a study of cytomegalovirus exposure and HLA in healthy donors. TCRdb's copy holds only in-frame clones and misses some; the assay was immunoSEQ multiplex PCR. The sample holds just over 150,000 clones. Sequencing was performed on PBMCs. The receptors here all came from a woman aged 60-75 years in good health and CMV-seronegative. Both conserved end residues are part of each CDR3. Fields, in order: V gene, J gene, CDR3 length, D gene, CDR3 DNA, CDR3 protein. A D gene is named only where the DNA matches it firmly.

>TRBV7-2|TRBJ2-7|16|TRBD2
TGTGCCAGCAGCCCTCGCCGGACTAGCGTGTCCTACGAGCAGTACTTC
CASSPRRTSVSYEQYF
>TRBV2|TRBJ1-4|13|-
TGTGCCAGCAGTCGGAGTAGCTATGAAAAACTGTTTTTT
CASSRSSYEKLFF
>TRBV11-2|TRBJ2-7|15|-
TGTGCCAGCAGCTCCTACTCAGGAGCGGGCTACGAGCAGTACTTC
CASSSYSGAGYEQYF
>TRBV2|TRBJ1-2|14|-
TGTGCCAGCAGTGAAGCCTTCGGGGTCTATGGCTACACCTTC
CASSEAFGVYGYTF
>TRBV18|TRBJ2-5|15|-
TGTGCCAGCTCACGACATATACTAGCAGGAGAGACCCAGTACTTC
CASSRHILAGETQYF
>TRBV19|TRBJ2-7|15|TRBD2
TGTGCCAGTAGAACTCAGCGGGGGGGAGCCTACGAGCAGTACTTC
CASRTQRGGAYEQYF
>TRBV27|TRBJ2-7|14|TRBD1
TGTGCCAGCAGTACCGGACAGGGCTCCTACGAGCAGTACTTC
CASSTGQGSYEQYF
>TRBV7-8|TRBJ2-1|12|TRBD1
TGTGCCAGCATCGACAGGGTCAATGAGCAGTTCTTC
CASIDRVNEQFF
>TRBV5-1|TRBJ2-1|14|-
TGCGCCAGCAGCTCAGGGGTGTTGAACAATGAGCAGTTCTTC
CASSSGVLNNEQFF
>TRBV7-9|TRBJ1-4|14|-
TGTGCCAGCAGCTTACGGGGGTCGAATGAAAAACTGTTTTTT
CASSLRGSNEKLFF
>TRBV19|TRBJ2-1|12|TRBD2
TGTGCCAGTAGCGGGAGGGCGAATGAGCAGTTCTTC
CASSGRANEQFF
>TRBV27|TRBJ2-5|14|-
TGTGCCAGCAGTTTAGGTCAGGGGCAGGAGACCCAGTACTTC
CASSLGQGQETQYF
>TRBV9|TRBJ2-1|16|-
TGTGCCAGCAGCGTAGCTACTAGCTCTATCGGTAATGAGCAGTTCTTC
CASSVATSSIGNEQFF
>TRBV7-2|TRBJ1-2|15|TRBD1
TGTGCCAGCAGCTTGCAGGGGGCAGCTAACTATGGCTACACCTTC
CASSLQGAANYGYTF
>TRBV7-2|TRBJ2-5|13|-
TGTGCCAGCAGCCCAGTAGCGAGGGAGACCCAGTACTTC
CASSPVARETQYF
>TRBV27|TRBJ1-3|14|TRBD1
TGTGCCAGCCGCCCCGGGGACAGCAGAAACACCATATATTTT
CASRPGDSRNTIYF
>TRBV4-3|TRBJ2-5|16|-
TGCGCCAGCAGACACTACTGGGGGGACCCCTCAGGGACCCAGTACTTC
CASRHYWGDPSGTQYF
>TRBV6-6|TRBJ1-5|15|TRBD1
TGTGCCAGCAGGTCAACAGGGGATAGCAATCAGCCCCAGCATTTT
CASRSTGDSNQPQHF
>TRBV7-2|TRBJ1-2|15|-
TGTGCCAGCAGCACCCGGAGTCCCAGGAGGGATGGCTACACCTTC
CASSTRSPRRDGYTF
>TRBV7-9|TRBJ1-1|14|-
TGTGCCAGCAGCTCGGGACGGGGGGGCACTGAAGCTTTCTTT
CASSSGRGGTEAFF
>TRBV6-5|TRBJ1-1|14|-
TGTGCCAGCAGTTACTCTCCAGGTAAATTTGAAGCTTTCTTT
CASSYSPGKFEAFF
>TRBV5-1|TRBJ2-3|15|TRBD2
TGCGCCAGCGTACCCGAGGGACTAGCAACAGATACGCAGTATTTT
CASVPEGLATDTQYF
>TRBV7-2|TRBJ1-1|13|TRBD1
TGTGCCAGCAGCGCCCGACAGGGCACTGAAGCTTTCTTT
CASSARQGTEAFF
>TRBV2|TRBJ2-1|15|TRBD2
TGTGCCAGTACTAACGGGGGGGCGGGCTACAATGAGCAGTTCTTC
CASTNGGAGYNEQFF
>TRBV7-9|TRBJ1-1|14|TRBD1
TGTGCCAGCAGCCCAGGGGGCGTAGTCACTGAAGCTTTCTTT
CASSPGGVVTEAFF
>TRBV6-1|TRBJ2-5|13|-
TGTGCCACTCGAGGTTTAAGAGTTGGGGAGCAGTACTTC
CATRGLRVGEQYF
>TRBV11-2|TRBJ2-1|14|-
TGTGCCAGCAGCTTAGATCGGGGATTAGATGAGCAGTTCTTC
CASSLDRGLDEQFF
>TRBV6-1|TRBJ1-5|13|TRBD1
TGTGCCAGCAGTCGACAGGGAAATCAGCCCCAGCATTTT
CASSRQGNQPQHF
>TRBV2|TRBJ2-2|13|-
TGTGCCAGCAAGAGGTCCGAGGTCCGGGAGCTGTTTTTT
CASKRSEVRELFF
>TRBV4-2|TRBJ2-7|17|-
TGTGCCAGCAGCCAAGATCGAGACGGAGGAAATTCCTACGAGCAGTACTTC
CASSQDRDGGNSYEQYF
>TRBV6-5|TRBJ1-6|15|-
TGTGCCAGCAGTAAGACAGTGTCGACTCGTTCACCCCTCCACTTT
CASSKTVSTRSPLHF
>TRBV7-9|TRBJ2-4|14|TRBD1
TGTGCCAGTGAAACAGGGGGCACCACAAACATTCAGTACTTC
CASETGGTTNIQYF
>TRBV19|TRBJ2-1|14|TRBD2
TGTGCCAGCCGGGATCCGGGACTAGGTAATGAGCAGTTCTTC
CASRDPGLGNEQFF
>TRBV7-6|TRBJ2-7|21|TRBD2
TGTGCCAGCAGCTTAGGCCTGACCCCTATCTGGGCGGGAGAGCCCTCCTACGAGCAGTACTTC
CASSLGLTPIWAGEPSYEQYF
>TRBV11-1|TRBJ2-7|14|TRBD1
TGTGCCAGCAGCTATACCGGGACAGGGGTCGAGCAGTACTTC
CASSYTGTGVEQYF
>TRBV30|TRBJ1-4|11|-
TGTGCCTGGGAGCAGGGAAATGGACTGTTTTTT
CAWEQGNGLFF
>TRBV30|TRBJ1-2|13|-
TGTGCCTGGGCCCCCCCAGGGAACTATGGCTACACCTTC
CAWAPPGNYGYTF
>TRBV10-3|TRBJ1-3|14|TRBD1
TGTGCCATCACCGGGACAGGAGGAGGAAACACCATATATTTT
CAITGTGGGNTIYF
>TRBV7-2|TRBJ1-6|14|-
TGTGCCAGCAGCATAGGACAGCTCAATTCACCCCTCCACTTT
CASSIGQLNSPLHF
>TRBV18|TRBJ2-7|14|TRBD1
TGTGCCAGCTCACCGGACAGGAATCCCTACGAGCAGTACTTC
CASSPDRNPYEQYF
>TRBV5-4|TRBJ1-6|12|-
TGTGCCAGCAGCTTCCCCCTTTCACCCCTCCACTTT
CASSFPLSPLHF
>TRBV15|TRBJ1-2|11|TRBD1
TGTGCCACCAGCAGAGATCGGGGACAGACCTTC
CATSRDRGQTF
>TRBV27|TRBJ1-1|15|TRBD1
TGTGCCAGCAGTCCCCGGACAGGGGGAGACACTGAAGCTTTCTTT
CASSPRTGGDTEAFF
>TRBV15|TRBJ2-1|18|TRBD2
TGTGCCACCAGCAGAGATGGACCCAGCGGGAGGACCTACAATGAGCAGTTCTTC
CATSRDGPSGRTYNEQFF
>TRBV7-9|TRBJ2-7|15|TRBD1
TGTGCCAGCAGCTTAGACAGGGGGCGATTCCACGAGCAGTACTTC
CASSLDRGRFHEQYF